The 29 T cell receptor beta chains presented below share a single source sample, sequenced in a study of blood T cell repertoires in COVID-19. TCRdb's copy holds only in-frame clones and misses some; the assay was immunoSEQ multiplex PCR. The sample holds hundreds of thousands of clones, 85% seen once. Sample: peripheral blood. These receptors were collected from a human donor in a cohort sampled during active COVID-19.

This chain joins TRBV7-9 and TRBJ1-2; TRBD1 is a possible D gene (5 bases). V lost 0 bases and J lost 3, with 11 bases in between. There are 15 residues in the CDR3. The germline gives CDR1 SEHNR, CDR2 FQNEAQ (reference sequence). The CDR3 DNA reads TGTGCCAGCAGCTTAGCAGGTGACAGATACTATGGCTACACCTTC. Translated: CASSLAGDRYYGYTF.

This clone appeared a single time. J is TRBJ1-2 and V is TRBV5-1; the match to TRBD1 covers 10 bases. V shed 4 bases and J 4 bases; nucleotides not matched to a gene: 7. This CDR3 has 15 amino acids. CDR1 SGHRS and CDR2 YFSETQ come from the germline V gene. The CDR3 sequence: CASSGDRGRSYGYTF. In nucleotides, the CDR3 is TGCGCCAGCAGCGGGGACAGGGGAAGAAGCTATGGCTACACCTTC.

This clone was detected once. The rearrangement links TRBV12-3 or TRBV12-4 to TRBJ2-1; 9 positions agree with TRBD1. V lost 8 bases, J lost 8 bases, and 7 bases stayed unmatched. The CDR3 consists of 13 residues. The CDR3 DNA reads TGTGCCAGCCGCAGACAGGGGGTCGATGAGCAGTTCTTC. Its translation is CASRRQGVDEQFF.

The gene calls are TRBV5-1 and TRBJ2-1; 10 bases map to TRBD2. Per the germline V gene, CDR1 is SGHRS and CDR2 is YFSETQ. V lost 5 bases and J lost 8; bases outside the gene matches: 13. This CDR3 is 16 amino acids long. In DNA, the CDR3 is TGCGCCAGCAGGGGTGATAGCGGGGGGCCCGGGGATGAGCAGTTCTTC. Translated, it gives CASRGDSGGPGDEQFF.

This clone was observed once. The gene calls are TRBV12-3 or TRBV12-4 and TRBJ1-1; D gene unclear. V shed 1 base and J shed 6 bases, with 9 bases lying between them. The CDR3 is 13 amino acids. Here the CDR3 reads CASSLGRFPEAFF. In nucleotides, the CDR3 is TGTGCCAGCAGTTTAGGCAGGTTCCCTGAAGCTTTCTTT.

This CDR3 reads CSEWTGGPYEQYF. The CDR3 bases are TGCAGCGAATGGACAGGGGGTCCCTACGAGCAGTACTTC. The chain combines TRBV29-1 with TRBJ2-7; TRBD1 matches at 10 bases. Trimming at V came to 7 bases and at J to 2 bases, leaving 5 bases not matched to a gene. Germline V CDR1 and CDR2: SQVTM, ANQGSEA. The CDR3 has 13 amino acids.

V and J are TRBV6-5 and TRBJ1-2, with TRBD1 matching 10 bases. The germline V gene encodes CDR1 MNHEY and CDR2 SVGAGI. CDR3 length equals 14 residues. J lost 4 bases, V lost 6 bases, and 5 bases had no gene match. The chain's CDR3 is CASRGQGRSYGYTF. The CDR3 nucleotides are TGTGCCAGCAGGGGACAGGGGCGGTCCTATGGCTACACCTTC.

The CDR3 is CASSFTYRGLNYGYTF. Here the CDR3 DNA reads TGTGCCAGTAGTTTTACCTACAGGGGGCTTAACTATGGCTACACCTTC. The rearrangement links TRBV19 to TRBJ1-2, with TRBD1 matching 9 bases. Germline assignment: CDR1 LNHDA and CDR2 SQIVND (reference sequence). J was trimmed by 1 base and V by 5 bases; bases with no gene match: 8. The CDR3 sequence is 16 residues long.

V and J are TRBV7-9 and TRBJ1-3, with D possibly being TRBD1 (5 bases). Trimming cost V 8 bases and J 5 bases, with 16 bases left between them. This CDR3 comprises 14 residues. Germline-derived CDR1 and CDR2 are SEHNR and FQNEAQ (reference sequence). The CDR3 DNA is TGTGCCAGCTCAATTAGTCAGGGAAGAAACACCATATATTTT. Translation gives CASSISQGRNTIYF.

The chain joins TRBV19 to TRBJ2-1; 7 bases match TRBD1. Unmatched junction bases numbered 6, after V lost 3 bases and J lost 7 bases. The CDR3 totals 14 residues. Germline V gives CDR1 LNHDA, CDR2 SQIVND (reference sequence). In DNA, the CDR3 is TGTGCCAGTAGTATGATAAGGGGGCGGAATGAGCAGTTCTTC. It encodes CASSMIRGRNEQFF.

The table lists this clone with a count of one. This chain connects TRBV24-1 to TRBJ2-2, with TRBD2 matching 10 bases. From germline, CDR1 is KGHDR and CDR2 SFDVKD. This CDR3 comprises 18 residues. Losses at the gene ends were 3 bases for V and 2 bases for J; bases not matched to a gene: 8. The CDR3 nucleotides read TGTGCCACCAGTGATCCACCGCTAGCGGGGGTTAACACCGGGGAGCTGTTTTTT. The encoded protein is CATSDPPLAGVNTGELFF.

CDR3 residues: CASSEMETGANVLTF. CDR3 coding DNA: TGTGCCAGCAGTGAAATGGAGACTGGGGCCAACGTCCTGACTTTC. The chain has TRBV2 and TRBJ2-6; D gene ambiguous. Germline CDR1 and CDR2: SNHLY and FYNNEI. The CDR3 covers 15 residues. V shed 2 bases and J shed 2 bases, with 7 bases lying between them. Full variable domain (remainder filled in from reference TRBV2 and TRBJ2-6): EPEVTQTPSHQVTQMGQEVILRCVPISNHLYFYWYRQILGQKVEFLVSFYNNEISEKSEIFDDQFSVERPDGSNFTLKIRSTKLEDSAMYFCASSEMETGANVLTFGAGSRLTVL.

This chain uses TRBV11-1 with TRBJ1-3; D perhaps matches TRBD1 (5 bases). The V end lost 0 bases, the J end lost 1 base, and 13 bases lay between the germline ends. This CDR3 region has 17 residues. The germline gives CDR1 SGHAT, CDR2 FQDESV (reference sequence). DNA of the CDR3: TGTGCCAGCAGCTTAGCCCCGGCGGGGCCGTCTGGAAACACCATATATTTT. The encoded protein is CASSLAPAGPSGNTIYF.

This clone was counted a few times. V is TRBV7-2 and J is TRBJ2-2; D possibly corresponds to TRBD1 (5 bases). Between the trimmed V and J ends, which lost 1 base and 0 bases, there was a span of 12 bases. The germline gives CDR1 SGHTA, CDR2 FQGNSA. This CDR3 is built from 17 residues. The CDR3 reads CASSLEQAYANTGELFF. As DNA, the CDR3 is TGTGCCAGCAGCTTAGAACAGGCCTACGCGAACACCGGGGAGCTGTTTTTT.

The chain couples TRBV6-5 to TRBJ2-1; no reliable D call. The germline CDR1 and CDR2 sequences are MNHEY and SVGAGI. Trimming stripped 3 bases from V and 4 bases from J, with 13 bases between. CDR3 size: 15 residues. CDR3 sequence reads: CASSYAASRYNEQFF. The CDR3 nucleotides are TGTGCCAGCAGTTATGCGGCCAGCAGATACAATGAGCAGTTCTTC.

CDR3 region: CAWSLGGPSEQYF. DNA of the CDR3: TGTGCCTGGAGTTTAGGGGGCCCCTCCGAGCAGTACTTC. The rearrangement uses TRBV30 and TRBJ2-7; 7 bases are shared with TRBD1. The CDR3 is 13 residues long. V trimming: 2 bases; J trimming: 6 bases; junction bases outside the gene matches: 7. Germline CDR1 is GTSNPN and CDR2 is SVGIG (reference sequence).

This clone was found a few times. V usage is TRBV9 and J usage is TRBJ2-7, with a possible D match to TRBD1 (6 bases). Trimming removed 0 bases from V and 3 bases from J, with 7 bases in between. Germline CDR1 is SGDLS and CDR2 is YYNGEE. The CDR3 is made up of 13 amino acids. The CDR3 coding sequence is TGTGCCAGCAGCGTAGACAGGGACTACGAGCAGTACTTC. Protein product: CASSVDRDYEQYF.

The chain employs TRBV20-1 and TRBJ1-2; 9 nucleotides match TRBD1. This CDR3 has 11 residues. The V gene's germline CDR1 is DFQATT and CDR2 SNEGSKA (reference sequence). V lost 1 base, J lost 10 bases, and 1 base stayed unmatched. Here the CDR3 DNA reads TGCAGTGCTAGAGGGACAGGGGACTACACCTTC. Translating gives CSARGTGDYTF.

The V call is TRBV7-8, the J call TRBJ1-2; 8 bases are shared with TRBD1. This CDR3 has 14 residues. V was clipped by 3 bases and J by 5 bases; unmatched bases: 5. Germline loops: CDR1 SGHVS, CDR2 FQNEAQ. This CDR3 is CASSFRTGSYGYTF. CDR3 sequence (DNA): TGTGCCAGCAGCTTCCGGACAGGGTCGTATGGCTACACCTTC.

As regards this clone: The sample holds other DNA sequences that translate to the same CDR3. The rearrangement uses TRBV5-4 and TRBJ1-1; 8 bases are a match to TRBD1. This CDR3 is built from 15 residues. The V gene end was trimmed by 3 bases and the J gene end by 1 base; junction bases not matched to a gene: 5. The V gene's germline CDR1 is SGHNT and CDR2 YYREEE (reference sequence). CDR3 in DNA: TGTGCCAGCAGCTCCCGTGACAGGGGGAACACTGAAGCTTTCTTT. Translated, it gives CASSSRDRGNTEAFF.

The V and J genes are TRBV2 and TRBJ2-5, with 8 positions matching TRBD1. The CDR3 is made up of 14 amino acids. After removal of 7 bases from V and 4 bases from J, the junction contained 8 bases not matched to a gene. Germline V CDR1 and CDR2: SNHLY, FYNNEI. The CDR3 DNA follows: TGTGCCAGCACCCTGGACAGGGCTACAGAGACCCAGTACTTC. Translating gives CASTLDRATETQYF.

V gene TRBV7-2 combines with J gene TRBJ2-5; D possibly corresponds to TRBD2 (5 bases). CDR3 length equals 16 residues. The germline V gene encodes CDR1 SGHTA and CDR2 FQGNSA. V lost 5 bases, J lost 1 base, and 17 bases lay in between. The CDR3: CASSPTPEDLQETQYF. CDR3 coding DNA: TGTGCCAGCAGCCCTACACCGGAGGACCTCCAAGAGACCCAGTACTTC.

This rearrangement joins TRBV5-5 to TRBJ2-3; D ambiguous. The CDR3 consists of 12 residues. V was cut by 3 bases and J by 5 bases, with 7 bases left in between. The germline V gene has CDR1 SGHKS and CDR2 YYEKEE (reference sequence). The CDR3 loop is CASSSKIDTQYF. The CDR3 DNA is TGTGCCAGCAGCTCCAAAATAGATACGCAGTATTTT. Full variable domain (outside the CDR3, taken from reference TRBV5-5 and TRBJ2-3): DAGVTQSPTHLIKTRGQQVTLRCSPISGHKSVSWYQQVLGQGPQFIFQYYEKEERGRGNFPDRFSARQFPNYSSELNVNALLLGDSALYLCASSSKIDTQYFGPGTRLTVL.

V usage is TRBV3-1 (or the pseudogene TRBV3-2) and J usage is TRBJ1-2; D may be TRBD1 (6 bases). The CDR3 consists of 16 residues. Germline loops: CDR1 LGHDT, CDR2 YNNKEL (reference sequence). Trimming removed 2 bases at V and 5 bases at J, with 18 bases between. CDR3 DNA sequence: TGTGCCAGCAGCCAAACAGGGTCGGGATCGGGGTATGGCTACACCTTC. Amino acid sequence: CASSQTGSGSGYGYTF.

The table lists this clone with a few counts. The chain carries TRBV11-1 and TRBJ2-1; the match to TRBD2 covers 8 bases. This CDR3 contains 14 residues. The V and J ends lost 5 bases and 5 bases, in that order; junction bases with no gene match: 5. CDR1 SGHAT and CDR2 FQDESV come from the germline V gene (reference sequence). The CDR3 region is CASSIERGNNEQFF. DNA of the CDR3: TGTGCCAGCAGCATTGAGCGGGGGAACAATGAGCAGTTCTTC.

The genes are TRBV2 and TRBJ2-1; 9 bases agree with TRBD1. Germline assignment: CDR1 SNHLY and CDR2 FYNNEI. J gave up 4 bases and V 6 bases, and 4 bases lay outside the gene matches. CDR3 length: 14 amino acids. CDR3 in DNA: TGTGCCAGCAGGGGACAGGGTGGGTACAATGAGCAGTTCTTC. Protein: CASRGQGGYNEQFF.

The CDR3 DNA follows: TGTGCGACAGGGAACACCGGGGAGCTGTTTTTT. The encoded protein is CATGNTGELFF. The J gene is TRBJ2-2, the V gene TRBV2; D may be TRBD1 (6 bases). This CDR3 has 11 amino acids. Germline loops: CDR1 SNHLY, CDR2 FYNNEI.

The CDR3 loop is CASNPASEKLFF. In nucleotides, the CDR3 is TGTGCCAGCAATCCTGCTAGTGAAAAACTGTTTTTT. J is TRBJ1-4 and V is TRBV2, with D uncertain. Germline CDR1 reads SNHLY; CDR2 reads FYNNEI. The CDR3 is 12 amino acids. Between the trimmed V and J ends, which lost 7 bases and 7 bases, there was a span of 10 bases.

The chain carries TRBV24-1 and TRBJ2-5; tentative D call: TRBD1 (6 bases). The CDR3 has 17 residues. Looked up from germline, CDR1 is KGHDR and CDR2 is SFDVKD. The germline V and J ends were trimmed by 3 bases and 0 bases, with 16 bases remaining between them. The CDR3 DNA reads TGTGCCACCAGTGATCCTCACCGGGACACAAACCAAGAGACCCAGTACTTC. It yields the protein CATSDPHRDTNQETQYF.